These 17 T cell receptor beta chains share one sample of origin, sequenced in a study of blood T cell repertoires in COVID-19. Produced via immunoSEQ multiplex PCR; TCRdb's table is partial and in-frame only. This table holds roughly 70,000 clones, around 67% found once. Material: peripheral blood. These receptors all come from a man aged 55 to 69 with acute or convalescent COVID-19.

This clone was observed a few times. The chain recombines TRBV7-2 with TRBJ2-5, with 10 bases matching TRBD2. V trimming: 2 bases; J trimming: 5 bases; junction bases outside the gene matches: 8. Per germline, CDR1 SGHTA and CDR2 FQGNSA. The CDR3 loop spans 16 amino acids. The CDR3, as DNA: TGTGCCAGCAGCTTACTCTCCAGCGGGGGGGCGGAGACCCAGTACTTC. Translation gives CASSLLSSGGAETQYF.

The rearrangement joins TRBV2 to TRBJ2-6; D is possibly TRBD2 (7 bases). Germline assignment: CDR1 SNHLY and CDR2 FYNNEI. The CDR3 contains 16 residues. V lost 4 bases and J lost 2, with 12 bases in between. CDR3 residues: CASSGREGAGANVLTF. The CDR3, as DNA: TGTGCCAGCAGTGGAAGGGAGGGGGCTGGGGCCAACGTCCTGACTTTC.

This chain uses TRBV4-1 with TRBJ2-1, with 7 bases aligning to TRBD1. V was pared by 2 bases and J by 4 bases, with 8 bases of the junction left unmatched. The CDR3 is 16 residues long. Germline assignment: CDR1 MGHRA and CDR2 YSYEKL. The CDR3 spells CASSQSRDRPYNEQFF. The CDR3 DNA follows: TGCGCCAGCAGCCAAAGCCGGGACAGACCTTACAATGAGCAGTTCTTC.

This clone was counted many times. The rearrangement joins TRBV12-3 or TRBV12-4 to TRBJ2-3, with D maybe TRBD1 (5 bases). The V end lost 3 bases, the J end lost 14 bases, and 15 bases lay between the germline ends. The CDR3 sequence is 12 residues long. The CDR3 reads CASSFLDPQGYF. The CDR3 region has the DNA TGTGCCAGCAGTTTCTTGGACCCCCAGGGGTATTTT.

Written as DNA, the CDR3 is TGTGCCAGCATCCCAGGGGAGGGGCTCCACGAGCAGTACTTC. The encoded protein is CASIPGEGLHEQYF. The chain carries TRBV28 and TRBJ2-7, with D possibly being TRBD2 (7 bases). Germline CDR1 is MDHEN and CDR2 is SYDVKM. This CDR3 region has 14 residues. Trimming shortened V by 7 bases and J by 5 bases, and 18 bases separated the two germline ends.

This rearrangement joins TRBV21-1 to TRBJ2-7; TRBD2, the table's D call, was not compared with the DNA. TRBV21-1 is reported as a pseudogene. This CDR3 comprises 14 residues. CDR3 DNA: TGTGCCAGCAGCAATAGCGGGAGCCCCTACGAGCAGTACTTC. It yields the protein CASSNSGSPYEQYF.

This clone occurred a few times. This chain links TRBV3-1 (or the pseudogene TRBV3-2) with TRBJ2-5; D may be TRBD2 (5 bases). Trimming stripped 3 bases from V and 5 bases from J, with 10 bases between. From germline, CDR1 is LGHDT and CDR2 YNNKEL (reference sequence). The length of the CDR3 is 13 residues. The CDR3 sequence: CASSQEVGETQYF. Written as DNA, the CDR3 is TGTGCCAGCAGCCAGGAGGTCGGCGAGACCCAGTACTTC.

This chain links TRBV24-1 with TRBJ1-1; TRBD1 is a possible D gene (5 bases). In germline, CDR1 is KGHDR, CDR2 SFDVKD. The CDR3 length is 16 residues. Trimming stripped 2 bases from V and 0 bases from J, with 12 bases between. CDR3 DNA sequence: TGTGCCACCAGTGATTCCAGGGAAGGGATGAACACTGAAGCTTTCTTT. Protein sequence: CATSDSREGMNTEAFF.

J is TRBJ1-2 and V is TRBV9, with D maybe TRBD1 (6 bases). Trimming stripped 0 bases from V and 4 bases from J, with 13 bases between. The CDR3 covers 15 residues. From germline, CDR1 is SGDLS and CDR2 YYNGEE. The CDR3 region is CASSVGVGQLYGYTF. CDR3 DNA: TGTGCCAGCAGCGTAGGTGTGGGACAACTCTATGGCTACACCTTC.

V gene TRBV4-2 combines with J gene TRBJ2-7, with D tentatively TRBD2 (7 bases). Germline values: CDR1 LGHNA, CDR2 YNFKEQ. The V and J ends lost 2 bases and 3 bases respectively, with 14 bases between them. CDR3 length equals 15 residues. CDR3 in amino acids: CASSQREDSGYEQYF. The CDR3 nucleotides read TGTGCCAGCAGCCAACGGGAGGACAGTGGCTACGAGCAGTACTTC.

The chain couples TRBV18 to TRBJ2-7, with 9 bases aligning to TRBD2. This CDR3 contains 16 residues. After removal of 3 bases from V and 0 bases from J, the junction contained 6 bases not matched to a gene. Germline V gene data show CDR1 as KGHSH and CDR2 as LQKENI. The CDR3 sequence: CASSPDLAGNSYEQYF. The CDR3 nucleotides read TGTGCCAGCTCACCCGACCTAGCGGGGAACTCCTACGAGCAGTACTTC.

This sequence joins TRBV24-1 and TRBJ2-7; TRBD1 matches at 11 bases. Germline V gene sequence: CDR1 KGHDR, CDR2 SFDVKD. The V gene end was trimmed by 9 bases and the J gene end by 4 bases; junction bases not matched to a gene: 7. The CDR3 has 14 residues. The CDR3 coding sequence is TGTGCCACCTCTCCGGGACAGGGGGGATACGAGCAGTACTTC. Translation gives CATSPGQGGYEQYF.

The CDR3 reads CASSPMDSGVTGELFF. The CDR3 bases are TGTGCCAGCAGTCCGATGGATAGCGGGGTCACCGGGGAGCTGTTTTTT. This chain uses TRBV2 with TRBJ2-2, with 8 positions matching TRBD2. Germline-derived CDR1 and CDR2 are SNHLY and FYNNEI. The V and J ends lost 5 bases and 4 bases, in that order; junction bases with no gene match: 9. There are 16 residues in the CDR3.

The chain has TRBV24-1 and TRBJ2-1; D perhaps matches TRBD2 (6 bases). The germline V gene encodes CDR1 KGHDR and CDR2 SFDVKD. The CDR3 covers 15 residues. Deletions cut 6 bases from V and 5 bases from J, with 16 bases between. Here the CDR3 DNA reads TGTGCCACCAGTAGAGGTTATGGAGGGAACAATGAGCAGTTCTTC. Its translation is CATSRGYGGNNEQFF.

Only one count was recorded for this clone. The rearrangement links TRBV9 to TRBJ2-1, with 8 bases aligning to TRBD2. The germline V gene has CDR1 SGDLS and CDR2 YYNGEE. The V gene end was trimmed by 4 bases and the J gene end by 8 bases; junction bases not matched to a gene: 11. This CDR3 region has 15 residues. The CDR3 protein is CASSHRGGALDEQFF. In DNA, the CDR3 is TGTGCCAGCAGCCACCGGGGGGGGGCTCTAGATGAGCAGTTCTTC. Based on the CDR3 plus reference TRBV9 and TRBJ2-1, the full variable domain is DSGVTQTPKHLITATGQRVTLRCSPRSGDLSVYWYQQSLDQGLQFLIQYYNGEERAKGNILERFSAQQFPDLHSELNLSSLELGDSALYFCASSHRGGALDEQFFGPGTRLTVL.

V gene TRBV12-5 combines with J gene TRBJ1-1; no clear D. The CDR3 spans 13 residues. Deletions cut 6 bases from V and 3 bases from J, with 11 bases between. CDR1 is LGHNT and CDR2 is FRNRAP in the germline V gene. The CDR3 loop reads CASGRDVDTEAFF. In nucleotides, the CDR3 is TGTGCTAGTGGCCGAGATGTGGACACTGAAGCTTTCTTT. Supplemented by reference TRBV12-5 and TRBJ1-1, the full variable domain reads DARVTQTPRHKVTEMGQEVTMRCQPILGHNTVFWYRQTMMQGLELLAYFRNRAPLDDSGMPKDRFSAEMPDATLATLKIQPSEPRDSAVYFCASGRDVDTEAFFGQGTRLTVV.

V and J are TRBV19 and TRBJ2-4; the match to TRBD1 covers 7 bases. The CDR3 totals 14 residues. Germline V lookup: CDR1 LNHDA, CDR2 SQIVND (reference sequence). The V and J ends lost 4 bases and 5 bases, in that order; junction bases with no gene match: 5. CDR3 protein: CASSNSGTENIQYF. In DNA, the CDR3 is TGTGCCAGTAGTAATTCCGGGACAGAAAACATTCAGTACTTC.